This TCR beta chain derives from a study of regulatory T cells in long-lasting Graves disease. Time point described: persistent/refractory GD, antithyroid drugs over 5 years with positive TRAb. Researchers made the TCR library from RNA that was extracted from PBMCs. Patients came from an endocrinology department in Xi'an, China. Roughly 9 milliliters of peripheral blood were taken and placed in EDTA tubes. Study-wide results and caveats: Repertoires from persistent disease leaned toward TRBV28, TRBJ1-2 and TRBJ2-5.

Germline loops: CDR1 SNHLY, CDR2 FYNNEI. Trimming shortened V by 7 bases and J by 0 bases, and 18 bases separated the two germline ends. The CDR3 is made up of 16 amino acids. CDR3 regions were amplified by Arm-PCR using iRepertoire HTBI primers to build TCR beta libraries. MiXCR was run by TCRdb on the multiplex PCR reads, yielding one entry per CDR3 protein. The table includes 400,000 to 500,000 distinct CDR3 sequences, about a fifth detected once. At least ten counts were recorded for this clonotype. The antigen is unknown. The specimen was peripheral blood mononuclear cells (PBMCs), collected when the disease was refractory, from a patient treated with antithyroid drugs. This chain links TRBV2 with TRBJ2-5; the D gene could be TRBD1 or TRBD2 (6 bases each). The TCR comes from a female donor with Graves disease. CDR3 protein: CASIGGTGQYQETQYF. The CDR3 nucleotides read TGTGCCAGCATAGGGGGGACTGGACAGTACCAAGAGACCCAGTACTTC.